This T cell receptor (beta chain) came from a study of T cells in Graves' hyperthyroidism and ophthalmopathy. Study in general: Peripheral blood was drawn at first diagnosis, prior to all treatment.

Based on clinical symptoms, serum thyroxine and TRAb, thyroid ultrasound and orbital computed tomography, diagnoses were reached. Notes on the study in general: In blood, most of the thyroid clonotypes expanded above 0.001 were also present. A model of 13 V-J features distinguished ophthalmopathy from stable hyperthyroidism.

This clonotype was recorded many times. Its antigen remains unknown. RNA transcripts provided the source from which TCR beta CDR3 regions were amplified. A set of HTBI primers served as the primers for a first-round RT-PCR of the TCR CDR3. TCRdb recomputed calls from the multiplex PCR reads with MiXCR, one row per CDR3 protein. The sample holds over 650,000 distinct CDR3 sequences, 15% to 20% seen once. V gave up 8 bases and J gave up 0 bases; unmatched junction bases: 15. The CDR3 has 17 residues. Germline V gives CDR1 MDHEN, CDR2 SYDVKM. The sequence derives from a man between 18 and 35 years old with Graves' hyperthyroidism. This chain links TRBV28 with TRBJ2-7, with 8 bases matching TRBD2. The sequenced sample consisted of blood. CDR3: CASRQVASGPFSYEQYF. The CDR3 DNA reads as TGTGCCAGCCGACAGGTCGCTAGCGGGCCGTTCTCCTACGAGCAGTACTTC.